One sample yielded the 8 T cell receptor beta chains listed below, sequenced in a study of patients and donors after allogeneic stem cell transplantation. TCRdb passed the RT-PCR reads through MiXCR, listing each CDR3 protein once. There are approximately 98,000 distinct CDR3 sequences in the sample; roughly 35% occur only once, and under 30% lies in the top ten. The specimen sequenced was blood, either unsorted or a sorted T cell fraction (not recorded which). The receptor source for this set is a human donor who was either an allogeneic HSCT recipient or a stem cell or donor lymphocyte infusion donor (not recorded which). It is not recorded whose cells these are; they may come from a transplant donor.

The J gene is TRBJ2-7, the V gene TRBV20-1; D not resolved. Per germline, CDR1 DFQATT and CDR2 SNEGSKA (reference sequence). CDR3 length equals 14 residues. Trimming removed 6 bases from V and 0 bases from J, with 15 bases in between. The CDR3 region is CSATVGASSYEQYF. CDR3 nucleotides: TGCAGTGCGACCGTCGGAGCCTCCTCCTACGAGCAGTACTTC.

J is TRBJ1-2 and V is TRBV24-1, with 9 bases lining up with TRBD1. The germline CDR1 and CDR2 sequences are KGHDR and SFDVKD. V trimming: 4 bases; J trimming: 6 bases; junction bases outside the gene matches: 11. This CDR3 comprises 16 residues. This chain's CDR3 is CATSEKPGTGFHGYTF. CDR3 DNA: TGTGCCACCAGTGAAAAACCCGGGACAGGGTTCCATGGCTACACCTTC.

The chain combines TRBV28 with TRBJ1-4, with TRBD1 as a possible D gene (6 bases). Looked up from germline, CDR1 is MDHEN and CDR2 is SYDVKM. The CDR3 spans 12 residues. The V and J ends lost 8 bases and 4 bases respectively, with 8 bases between them. The CDR3 loop is CASRDNNEKLFF. The CDR3 DNA reads as TGTGCCAGCCGGGACAATAATGAAAAACTGTTTTTT.

This clonotype was seen many times. V is TRBV12-3 or TRBV12-4 and J is TRBJ1-3; no clear D gene. There are 12 residues in the CDR3. The germline V and J ends were trimmed by 1 base and 7 bases, with 5 bases remaining between them. Here the CDR3 reads CASSLGLNTIYF. For the CDR3, the DNA is TGTGCCAGCAGTTTAGGCCTGAACACCATATATTTT.

The sample holds many counts of this clonotype. The rearrangement links TRBV7-9 to TRBJ2-1, with D unresolved. Germline V lookup: CDR1 SEHNR, CDR2 FQNEAQ (reference sequence). The CDR3 is 15 amino acids. Trimming stripped 5 bases from V and 2 bases from J, with 13 bases between. CDR3 nucleotides: TGTGCCAGCAGCCTCGGTTGGGATGCCTACAATGAGCAGTTCTTC. Encoded protein: CASSLGWDAYNEQFF. The full variable domain, rest sourced from reference TRBV7-9 and TRBJ2-1, is DTGVSQNPRHKITKRGQNVTFRCDPISEHNRLYWYRQTLGQGPEFLTYFQNEAQLEKSRLLSDRFSAERPKGSFSTLEIQRTEQGDSAMYLCASSLGWDAYNEQFFGPGTRLTVL.

This clonotype was observed a few times. The V call is TRBV10-3, the J call TRBJ1-2, with D maybe TRBD1 (5 bases). V dropped 7 bases and J dropped 3 bases, with 12 bases sitting between them. CDR3 length equals 13 residues. Germline-derived CDR1 and CDR2 are ENHRY and SYGVKD. CDR3 in DNA: TGTGCCATCACCCCGGCGACAGACTATGGCTACACCTTC. Protein: CAITPATDYGYTF.

The table lists this clonotype with a few counts. The chain employs TRBV24-1 and TRBJ2-1; no definite D call. Germline assignment: CDR1 KGHDR and CDR2 SFDVKD. The CDR3 covers 10 residues. V lost 8 bases and J 10 bases, leaving 8 bases between the germline ends. The CDR3 sequence: CATTLGEQFF. The CDR3 DNA follows: TGTGCCACCACACTGGGGGAGCAGTTCTTC.

The V and J genes are TRBV7-6 and TRBJ2-7; 9 nucleotides line up with TRBD2. The V segment lost 1 base and the J segment 7 bases; nucleotides outside the gene matches: 5. Germline V gene sequence: CDR1 SGHVS, CDR2 FNYEAQ. The CDR3 has 14 amino acids. CDR3 DNA: TGTGCCAGCAGCTTAGTGCGGGAGGGCCAGGAGCAGTACTTC. Translating it yields CASSLVREGQEQYF.